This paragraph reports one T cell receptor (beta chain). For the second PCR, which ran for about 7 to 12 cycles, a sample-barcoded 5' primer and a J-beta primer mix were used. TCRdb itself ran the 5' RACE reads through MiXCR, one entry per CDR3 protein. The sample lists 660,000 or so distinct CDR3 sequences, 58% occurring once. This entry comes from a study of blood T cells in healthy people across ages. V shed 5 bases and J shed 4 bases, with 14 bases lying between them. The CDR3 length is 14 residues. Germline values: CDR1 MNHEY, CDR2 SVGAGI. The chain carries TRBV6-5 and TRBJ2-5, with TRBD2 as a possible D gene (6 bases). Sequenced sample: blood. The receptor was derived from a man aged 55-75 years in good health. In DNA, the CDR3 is TGTGCCAGCAGTGACGCTAGCGTCCCAGAGACCCAGTACTTC. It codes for CASSDASVPETQYF.